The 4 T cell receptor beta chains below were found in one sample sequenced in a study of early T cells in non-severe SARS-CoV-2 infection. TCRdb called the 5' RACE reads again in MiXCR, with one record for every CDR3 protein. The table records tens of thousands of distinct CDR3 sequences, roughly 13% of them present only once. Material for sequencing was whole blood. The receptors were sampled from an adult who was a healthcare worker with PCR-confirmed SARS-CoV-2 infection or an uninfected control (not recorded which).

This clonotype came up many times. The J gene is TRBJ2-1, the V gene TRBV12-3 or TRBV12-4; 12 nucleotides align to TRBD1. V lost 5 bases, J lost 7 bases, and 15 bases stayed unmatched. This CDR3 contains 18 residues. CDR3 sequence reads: CASSPRGTGGSGRNEQFF. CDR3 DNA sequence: TGTGCCAGCAGTCCGAGGGGGACAGGGGGCAGCGGGAGGAATGAGCAGTTCTTC.

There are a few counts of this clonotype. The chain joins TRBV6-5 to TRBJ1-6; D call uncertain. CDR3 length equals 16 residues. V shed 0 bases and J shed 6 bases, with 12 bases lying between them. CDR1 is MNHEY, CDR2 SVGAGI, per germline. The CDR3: CASSYSPSVGNSPLHF. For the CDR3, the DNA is TGTGCCAGCAGTTACTCCCCCTCAGTTGGTAATTCACCCCTCCACTTT.

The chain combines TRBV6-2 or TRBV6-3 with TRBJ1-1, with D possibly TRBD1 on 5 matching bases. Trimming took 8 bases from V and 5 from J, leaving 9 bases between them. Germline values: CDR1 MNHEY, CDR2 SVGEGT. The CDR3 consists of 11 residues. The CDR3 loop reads CASREGTEAFF. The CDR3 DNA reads TGTGCCAGCCGGGAGGGGACTGAAGCTTTCTTT.

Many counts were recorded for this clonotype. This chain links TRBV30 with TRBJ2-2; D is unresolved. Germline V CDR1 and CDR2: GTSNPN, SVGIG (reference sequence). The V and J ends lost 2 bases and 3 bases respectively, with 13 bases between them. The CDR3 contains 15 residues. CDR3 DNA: TGTGCCTGGAGTTTAGGATTGGGCTACACCGGGGAGCTGTTTTTT. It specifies CAWSLGLGYTGELFF. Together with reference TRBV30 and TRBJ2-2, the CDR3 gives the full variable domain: SQTIHQWPATLVQPVGSPLSLECTVEGTSNPNLYWYRQAAGRGLQLLFYSVGIGQISSEVPQNLSASRPQDRQFILSSKKLLLSDSGFYLCAWSLGLGYTGELFFGEGSRLTVL.